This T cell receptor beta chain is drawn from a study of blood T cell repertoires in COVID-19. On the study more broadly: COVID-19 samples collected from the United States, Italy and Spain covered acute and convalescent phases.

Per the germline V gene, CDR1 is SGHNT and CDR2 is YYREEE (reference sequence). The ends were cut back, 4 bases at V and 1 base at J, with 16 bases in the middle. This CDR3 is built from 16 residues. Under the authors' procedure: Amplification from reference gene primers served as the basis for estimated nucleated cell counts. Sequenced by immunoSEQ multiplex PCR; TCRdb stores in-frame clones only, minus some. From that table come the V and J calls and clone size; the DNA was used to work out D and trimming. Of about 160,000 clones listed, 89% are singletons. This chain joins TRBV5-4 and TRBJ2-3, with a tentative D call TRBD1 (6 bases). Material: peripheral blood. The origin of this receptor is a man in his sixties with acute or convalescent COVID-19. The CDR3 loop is CASSSTGLMGTDTQYF. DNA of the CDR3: TGTGCCAGCAGCAGTACAGGGTTAATGGGCACAGATACGCAGTATTTT.